This T cell receptor beta chain was sequenced in a study of response to subunit inactivated influenza vaccine. TCRdb reprocessed the RT-PCR reads via MiXCR and lists one record per CDR3 protein. The sample comprises about 780,000 distinct CDR3 sequences, roughly 20% of which are singletons, and around 9.9% rests with the top ten. General study results and limits: The authors offered the suggestion that each seasonal influenza vaccination recruits few new T cells.

V lost 4 bases and J 1 base, leaving 11 bases between the germline ends. The germline V gene encodes CDR1 SEHNR and CDR2 FQNEAQ (reference sequence). The CDR3 is 14 amino acids. This clonotype was seen ten or more times. Its antigen is as yet unknown. The chain has TRBV7-9 and TRBJ2-7; TRBD1 is a possible D gene (5 bases). The sequences come from PBMCs from blood, collected more than 4 days after vaccination. The TCR sequence derives from a man between 50 and 59 years old who received an inactivated influenza vaccine. The CDR3 loop is CASSSGRQSYEQYF. The CDR3 DNA reads TGTGCCAGCAGCTCTGGGCGACAGTCCTACGAGCAGTACTTC.